The next 26 T cell receptor beta chains were all read from a single sample in a study of technical replicates of blood from several donors. Sequencing used immunoSEQ multiplex PCR; TCRdb keeps in-frame clones, though not all of them. The sample lists about 79,000 clones, approximately 94% occurring once. Sample: T cells isolated from PBMCs. The receptors come from a human donor in good health.

The chain links TRBV28 to TRBJ2-2; TRBD2 agrees at 9 bases. Germline CDR1 reads MDHEN; CDR2 reads SYDVKM. Unmatched junction bases numbered 4, after V lost 3 bases and J lost 2 bases. CDR3 length: 16 amino acids. Here the CDR3 reads CASSFPSGANTGELFF. As DNA, the CDR3 is TGTGCCAGCAGTTTTCCTAGCGGGGCCAACACCGGGGAGCTGTTTTTT.

This chain joins TRBV29-1 and TRBJ2-3; 9 nucleotides align to TRBD1. The CDR3 spans 15 residues. The J segment lost 2 bases and the V segment lost 7 bases, leaving 10 bases of the junction unmatched. CDR1 is SQVTM and CDR2 is ANQGSEA in the germline V gene. The DNA of the CDR3 is TGCAGCGCCCGGACAGGGGCTTATACCACAGATACGCAGTATTTT. Translated: CSARTGAYTTDTQYF.

The rearrangement joins TRBV5-4 to TRBJ2-7; possibly TRBD2 for D (7 bases). CDR1 is SGHNT and CDR2 is YYREEE in the germline V gene (reference sequence). V dropped 2 bases and J dropped 5 bases, with 17 bases sitting between them. This CDR3 is built from 15 residues. The CDR3 loop is CASSFAGGGGDEQYF. DNA for the CDR3: TGTGCCAGCAGCTTTGCCGGAGGGGGGGGAGACGAGCAGTACTTC.

The V call is TRBV11-3, the J call TRBJ2-2, with no clear D. The CDR3 is 12 amino acids. Germline CDR1 and CDR2: SGHNT and YENEEA. Trimming left V 5 bases short and J 5 bases short, with 6 bases between. The CDR3 loop reads CASSSETGELFF. In DNA, the CDR3 is TGTGCCAGCAGCAGCGAAACCGGGGAGCTGTTTTTT.

This rearrangement joins TRBV28 to TRBJ2-7; 11 bases agree with TRBD2. The V segment lost 6 bases and the J segment 1 base; nucleotides outside the gene matches: 11. Germline V CDR1 and CDR2: MDHEN, SYDVKM. The CDR3 is 17 amino acids. The CDR3 nucleotides read TGTGCCAGCAGCCCTGGCAGGGGACTAGCGGCATCCTACGAGCAGTACTTC. Translation: CASSPGRGLAASYEQYF.

The chain recombines TRBV29-1 with TRBJ2-3; a weak D match, TRBD1 (6 bases). Trimming left V 0 bases short and J 4 bases short, with 17 bases between. Per germline, CDR1 SQVTM and CDR2 ANQGSEA. The CDR3 is 16 residues long. This CDR3 reads CSVEDRFLGGADTQYF. The CDR3 bases are TGCAGCGTTGAAGATCGATTCTTAGGGGGTGCAGATACGCAGTATTTT.

This chain links TRBV28 with TRBJ2-7; TRBD1 matches at 9 bases. The CDR3 is made up of 18 amino acids. V lost 6 bases, J lost 2 bases, and 17 bases stayed unmatched. Germline assignment: CDR1 MDHEN and CDR2 SYDVKM. The CDR3 protein is CASSSAGLGQGRTYEQYF. CDR3 nucleotides: TGTGCCAGCAGCTCTGCGGGCCTTGGACAGGGGAGAACCTACGAGCAGTACTTC.

Only a few counts were recorded for this clone. This chain joins TRBV28 and TRBJ1-1; unclear D gene. V gave up 7 bases and J gave up 0 bases, with 12 bases separating them. CDR3 length: 14 residues. Per germline, CDR1 MDHEN and CDR2 SYDVKM. The CDR3 region is CASNRGILNTEAFF. The CDR3 DNA follows: TGTGCCAGCAACCGCGGGATTTTGAACACTGAAGCTTTCTTT. Filled out from reference TRBV28 and TRBJ1-1, the complete variable domain reads DVKVTQSSRYLVKRTGEKVFLECVQDMDHENMFWYRQDPGLGLRLIYFSYDVKMKEKGDIPEGYSVSREKKERFSLILESASTNQTSMYLCASNRGILNTEAFFGQGTRLTVV.

The chain couples TRBV9 to TRBJ1-1, with 10 bases that match TRBD1. Germline lookup yields CDR1 SGDLS and CDR2 YYNGEE. Trimming at V came to 2 bases and at J to 3 bases, leaving 4 bases not matched to a gene. The CDR3 contains 15 residues. CDR3 in amino acids: CASSVGQGVYTEAFF. The DNA for the CDR3 is TGTGCCAGCAGCGTCGGACAGGGGGTTTACACTGAAGCTTTCTTT.

This chain links TRBV11-3 with TRBJ2-5; TRBD2 matches at 9 bases. V was pared by 3 bases and J by 8 bases, with 7 bases of the junction left unmatched. The CDR3 contains 14 residues. The germline gives CDR1 SGHNT, CDR2 YENEEA. CDR3 in amino acids: CASSLLAGFGTQYF. The CDR3 DNA reads TGTGCCAGCAGCTTGCTAGCGGGGTTTGGTACCCAGTACTTC.

The chain has TRBV28 and TRBJ2-1; 9 nucleotides align to TRBD1. The trim removed 8 bases at V and 4 bases at J, leaving 6 bases unmatched. Germline V gene sequence: CDR1 MDHEN, CDR2 SYDVKM. CDR3 length: 14 amino acids. The DNA for the CDR3 is TGTGCCAGCCAGGGACAGGGCGCATACAATGAGCAGTTCTTC. It specifies CASQGQGAYNEQFF. Looking up the rest from reference TRBV28 and TRBJ2-1 gives the full variable domain: DVKVTQSSRYLVKRTGEKVFLECVQDMDHENMFWYRQDPGLGLRLIYFSYDVKMKEKGDIPEGYSVSREKKERFSLILESASTNQTSMYLCASQGQGAYNEQFFGPGTRLTVL.

V and J are TRBV7-8 and TRBJ1-1, with D possibly being TRBD1 (5 bases). The germline CDR1 and CDR2 sequences are SGHVS and FQNEAQ. This CDR3 contains 14 residues. V was cut by 2 bases and J by 3 bases, with 10 bases left in between. CDR3 in amino acids: CASSLRRAYTEAFF. Written as DNA, the CDR3 is TGTGCCAGCAGCTTACGCAGGGCGTACACTGAAGCTTTCTTT.

The chain employs TRBV11-1 and TRBJ1-2; TRBD1 matches at 7 bases. The germline gives CDR1 SGHAT, CDR2 FQDESV (reference sequence). The CDR3 extends over 15 amino acids. V was pared by 5 bases and J by 5 bases, with 11 bases of the junction left unmatched. The CDR3 nucleotides are TGTGCCAGCAGCCTAACGGGACAGCCTGTTTATGGCTACACCTTC. Translated: CASSLTGQPVYGYTF.

The J gene is TRBJ2-1, the V gene TRBV6-1, with unresolved D. Looked up from germline, CDR1 is MNHNS and CDR2 is SASEGT. Trimming left V 3 bases short and J 1 base short, with 4 bases between. The length of the CDR3 is 13 residues. Here the CDR3 reads CASSERSYNEQFF. In DNA form, the CDR3 reads TGTGCCAGCAGTGAGAGATCCTACAATGAGCAGTTCTTC.

The chain employs TRBV6-1 and TRBJ2-1, with D possibly being TRBD2 (5 bases). CDR3 length equals 14 residues. V was clipped by 7 bases and J by 4 bases, with 14 bases between them. CDR1 is MNHNS and CDR2 is SASEGT in the germline V gene. CDR3 in amino acids: CASKAAREYNEQFF. The CDR3 DNA reads TGTGCCAGCAAGGCGGCCCGGGAATACAATGAGCAGTTCTTC.

This chain uses TRBV7-3 with TRBJ1-6, with TRBD1 matching over 7 bases. Germline V gives CDR1 SGHTA, CDR2 FQGTGA. The J segment lost 10 bases and the V segment lost 5 bases, leaving 8 bases of the junction unmatched. The CDR3 sequence is 14 residues long. CDR3 in DNA: TGTGCCAGCAGCCCTAGACAGGGATCCTCACCCCTCCACTTT. Translating it yields CASSPRQGSSPLHF.

The chain joins TRBV6-6 to TRBJ1-5; a possible D gene is TRBD1 (5 bases). The V end lost 5 bases, the J end lost 2 bases, and 13 bases lay between the germline ends. The CDR3 runs to 15 residues. Germline V gives CDR1 MNHNY, CDR2 SVGAGI (reference sequence). The CDR3 DNA reads as TGTGCCAGCAGTAAGGCAGGGCTGGGCAATCAGCCCCAGCATTTT. Protein product: CASSKAGLGNQPQHF.

This chain joins TRBV7-9 and TRBJ2-7, with TRBD2 matching 9 bases. Trimming took 5 bases from V and 6 from J; bases not matched to a gene: 11. The CDR3 runs 15 residues. Germline V CDR1 and CDR2: SEHNR, FQNEAQ (reference sequence). CDR3 region: CASSLRGLAGGEQYF. The CDR3 region has the DNA TGTGCCAGCAGCCTGAGGGGACTAGCAGGAGGCGAGCAGTACTTC.

J is TRBJ2-7 and V is TRBV28; 8 positions agree with TRBD1. Trimming removed 5 bases from V and 3 bases from J; junction bases left unmatched: 12. The CDR3 covers 16 residues. In germline, CDR1 is MDHEN, CDR2 SYDVKM. The CDR3 here is CASSHGQGPGYYEQYF. CDR3 coding DNA: TGTGCCAGCAGTCACGGACAGGGTCCGGGATACTACGAGCAGTACTTC.

This chain links TRBV2 with TRBJ2-1; D perhaps matches TRBD2 (6 bases). CDR3 length equals 18 residues. V lost 4 bases and J lost 1, with 20 bases in between. Germline V CDR1 and CDR2: SNHLY, FYNNEI. CDR3 sequence reads: CASSAGLYLSLSYNEQFF. The CDR3 bases are TGTGCCAGCAGTGCCGGACTATATTTATCCCTTTCCTACAATGAGCAGTTCTTC.

The chain carries TRBV5-1 and TRBJ1-1; D ambiguous. Germline CDR1 and CDR2: SGHRS and YFSETQ. Deletions cut 1 base from V and 0 bases from J, with 13 bases between. This CDR3 contains 16 residues. The CDR3 loop is CASSLRGEALNTEAFF. As DNA, the CDR3 is TGCGCCAGCAGCTTGCGGGGAGAGGCCCTGAACACTGAAGCTTTCTTT.

This chain joins TRBV5-8 and TRBJ1-5; perhaps TRBD1 as D (6 bases). The CDR3 covers 16 residues. The germline gives CDR1 SGHTS, CDR2 YDEGEE. V dropped 0 bases and J dropped 2 bases, with 12 bases sitting between them. In DNA form, the CDR3 reads TGTGCCAGCAGCTTGGAATCCAGGGGAGGCAATCAGCCCCAGCATTTT. Its translation is CASSLESRGGNQPQHF.

This chain uses TRBV19 with TRBJ2-1; TRBD2 is a possible D gene (6 bases). The CDR3 runs 12 residues. Deletions cut 7 bases from V and 6 bases from J, with 10 bases between. In germline, CDR1 is LNHDA, CDR2 SQIVND (reference sequence). CDR3 nucleotides: TGTGCCAGTACTGCGGGGATCAATGAGCAGTTCTTC. Protein: CASTAGINEQFF.

This chain uses TRBV6-1 with TRBJ1-4, with TRBD1 identical over 9 bases. The CDR3 has 15 amino acids. V dropped 7 bases and J dropped 3; count of bases not matched to a gene: 6. Germline V gene lookup returns CDR1 MNHNS and CDR2 SASEGT. This chain's CDR3 is CASNRGQAANEKLFF. The CDR3 DNA follows: TGTGCCAGCAACAGGGGGCAGGCGGCTAATGAAAAACTGTTTTTT.

The genes are TRBV7-9 and TRBJ1-1; no definite D call. The V end was cut by 2 bases, the J end by 5 bases, with 12 bases between. The CDR3 extends over 14 amino acids. The germline V gene has CDR1 SEHNR and CDR2 FQNEAQ (reference sequence). The CDR3 region has the DNA TGTGCCAGCAGCTTACCGGGTAGGAGGACTGAAGCTTTCTTT. Its translation: CASSLPGRRTEAFF.

The chain combines TRBV11-3 with TRBJ2-1; 9 positions agree with TRBD2. This CDR3 is built from 15 residues. Germline assignment: CDR1 SGHNT and CDR2 YENEEA. The V segment lost 2 bases and the J segment 1 base; nucleotides outside the gene matches: 0. The CDR3 DNA reads TGTGCCAGCAGCTTAAGCGGGAGGTCCTACAATGAGCAGTTCTTC. Translated: CASSLSGRSYNEQFF.